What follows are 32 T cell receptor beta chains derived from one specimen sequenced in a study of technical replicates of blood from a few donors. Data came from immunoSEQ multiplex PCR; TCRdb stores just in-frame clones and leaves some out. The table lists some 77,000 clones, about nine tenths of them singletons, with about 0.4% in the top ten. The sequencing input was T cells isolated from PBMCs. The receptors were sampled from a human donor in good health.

The CDR3 nucleotides read TGTGCCAGCAGCTTAGGGACAGGGGTCCGCTACACCTTC. This translates into CASSLGTGVRYTF. This chain uses TRBV7-3 with TRBJ1-2; 10 nucleotides match TRBD1. V gave up 2 bases and J gave up 9 bases; unmatched junction bases: 3. CDR3 length: 13 residues. Per the germline V gene, CDR1 is SGHTA and CDR2 is FQGTGA.

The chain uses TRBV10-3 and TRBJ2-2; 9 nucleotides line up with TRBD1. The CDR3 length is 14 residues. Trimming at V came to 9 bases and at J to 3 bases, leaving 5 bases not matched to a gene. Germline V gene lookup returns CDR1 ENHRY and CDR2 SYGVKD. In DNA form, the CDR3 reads TGTGCCATTAACGACAGGGGGGACACCGGGGAGCTGTTTTTT. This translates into CAINDRGDTGELFF.

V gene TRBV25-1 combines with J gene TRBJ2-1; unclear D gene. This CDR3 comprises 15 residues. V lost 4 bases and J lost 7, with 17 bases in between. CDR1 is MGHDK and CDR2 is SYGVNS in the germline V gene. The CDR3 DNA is TGTGCCAGCAGTGGGGCAGGATATATTACGAATGAGCAGTTCTTC. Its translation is CASSGAGYITNEQFF.

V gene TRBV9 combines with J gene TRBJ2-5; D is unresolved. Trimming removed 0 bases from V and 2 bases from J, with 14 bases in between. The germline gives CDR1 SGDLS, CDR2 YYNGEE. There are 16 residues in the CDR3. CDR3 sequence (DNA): TGTGCCAGCAGCGTAGAAGGAGAAGGAAAACAAGAGACCCAGTACTTC. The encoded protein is CASSVEGEGKQETQYF.

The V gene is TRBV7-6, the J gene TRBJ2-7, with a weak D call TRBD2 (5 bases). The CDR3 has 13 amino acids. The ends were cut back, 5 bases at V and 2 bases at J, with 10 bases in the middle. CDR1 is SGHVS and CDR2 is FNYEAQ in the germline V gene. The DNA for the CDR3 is TGTGCCAGCAGCCCAGCGGATCCCTACGAGCAGTACTTC. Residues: CASSPADPYEQYF.

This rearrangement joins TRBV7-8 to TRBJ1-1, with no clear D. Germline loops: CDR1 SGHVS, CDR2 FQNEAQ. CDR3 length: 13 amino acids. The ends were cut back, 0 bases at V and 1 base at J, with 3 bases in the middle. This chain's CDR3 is CASSLAANTEAFF. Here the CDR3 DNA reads TGTGCCAGCAGCTTAGCAGCGAACACTGAAGCTTTCTTT. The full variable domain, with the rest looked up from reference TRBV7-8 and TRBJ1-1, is GAGVSQSPRYKVAKRGQDVALRCDPISGHVSLFWYQQALGQGPEFLTYFQNEAQLDKSGLPSDRFFAERPEGSVSTLKIQRTQQEDSAVYLCASSLAANTEAFFGQGTRLTVV.

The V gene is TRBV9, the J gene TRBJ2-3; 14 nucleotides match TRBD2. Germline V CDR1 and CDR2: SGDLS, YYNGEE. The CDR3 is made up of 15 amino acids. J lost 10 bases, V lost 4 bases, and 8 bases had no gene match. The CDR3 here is CASSPGLAGEGPQYF. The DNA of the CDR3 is TGTGCCAGCAGCCCGGGACTAGCGGGAGAGGGTCCGCAGTATTTT.

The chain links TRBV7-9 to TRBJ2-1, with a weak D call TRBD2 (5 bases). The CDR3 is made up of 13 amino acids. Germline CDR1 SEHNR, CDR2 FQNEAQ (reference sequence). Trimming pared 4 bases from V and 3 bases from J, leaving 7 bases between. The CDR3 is CASSSDFYNEQFF. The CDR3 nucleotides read TGTGCCAGCAGCTCGGACTTCTACAATGAGCAGTTCTTC.

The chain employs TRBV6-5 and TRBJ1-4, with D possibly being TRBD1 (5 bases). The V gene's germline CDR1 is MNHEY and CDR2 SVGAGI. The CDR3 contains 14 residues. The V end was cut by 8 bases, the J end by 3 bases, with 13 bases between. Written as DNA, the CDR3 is TGTGCCAGCTCACGACAGCTAGCTAATGAAAAACTGTTTTTT. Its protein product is CASSRQLANEKLFF.

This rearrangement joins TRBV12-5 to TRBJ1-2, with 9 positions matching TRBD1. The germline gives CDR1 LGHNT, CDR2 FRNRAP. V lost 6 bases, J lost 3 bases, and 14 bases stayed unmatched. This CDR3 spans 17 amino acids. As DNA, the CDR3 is TGTGCTAGTGGGCTAACCACAGGGGGCCATAGCTACTATGGCTACACCTTC. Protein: CASGLTTGGHSYYGYTF.

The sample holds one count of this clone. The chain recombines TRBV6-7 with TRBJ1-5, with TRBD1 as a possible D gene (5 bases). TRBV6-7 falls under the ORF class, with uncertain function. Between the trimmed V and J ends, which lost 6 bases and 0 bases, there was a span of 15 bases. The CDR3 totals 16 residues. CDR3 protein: CASRPSRRGSNQPQHF. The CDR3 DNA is TGTGCCAGCAGACCCTCTAGGAGGGGTAGCAATCAGCCCCAGCATTTT.

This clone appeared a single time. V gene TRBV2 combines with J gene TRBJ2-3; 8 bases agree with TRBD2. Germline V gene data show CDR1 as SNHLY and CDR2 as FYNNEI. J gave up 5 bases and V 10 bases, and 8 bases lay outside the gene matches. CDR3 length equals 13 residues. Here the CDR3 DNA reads TGTGCCAAACCGGGACTAGTAGGAGATACGCAGTATTTT. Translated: CAKPGLVGDTQYF.

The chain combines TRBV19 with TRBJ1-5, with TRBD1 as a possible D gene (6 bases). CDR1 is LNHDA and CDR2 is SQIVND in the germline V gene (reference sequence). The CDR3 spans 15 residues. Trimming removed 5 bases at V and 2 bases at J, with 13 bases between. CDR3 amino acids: CASSSQGIRNQPQHF. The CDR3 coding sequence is TGTGCCAGTAGTTCTCAGGGGATTCGCAATCAGCCCCAGCATTTT.

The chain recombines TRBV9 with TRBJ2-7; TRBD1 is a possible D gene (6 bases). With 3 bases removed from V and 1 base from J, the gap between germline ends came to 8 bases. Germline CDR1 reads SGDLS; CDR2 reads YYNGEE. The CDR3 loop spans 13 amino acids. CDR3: CASSEQGSYEQYF. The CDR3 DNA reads TGTGCCAGCAGCGAGCAGGGGTCCTACGAGCAGTACTTC.

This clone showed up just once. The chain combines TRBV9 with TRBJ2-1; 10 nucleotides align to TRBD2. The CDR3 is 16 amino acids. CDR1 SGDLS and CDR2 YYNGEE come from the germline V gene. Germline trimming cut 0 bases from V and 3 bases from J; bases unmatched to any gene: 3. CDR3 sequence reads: CASSVVGTSVYNEQFF. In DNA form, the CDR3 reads TGTGCCAGCAGCGTAGTAGGGACTAGCGTCTACAATGAGCAGTTCTTC.

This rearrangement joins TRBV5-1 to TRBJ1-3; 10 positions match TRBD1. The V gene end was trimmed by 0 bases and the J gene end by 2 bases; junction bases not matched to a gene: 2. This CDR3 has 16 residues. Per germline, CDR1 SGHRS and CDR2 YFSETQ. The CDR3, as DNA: TGCGCCAGCAGCTTGGAGGGGACAGGGGCTGGAAACACCATATATTTT. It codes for CASSLEGTGAGNTIYF.

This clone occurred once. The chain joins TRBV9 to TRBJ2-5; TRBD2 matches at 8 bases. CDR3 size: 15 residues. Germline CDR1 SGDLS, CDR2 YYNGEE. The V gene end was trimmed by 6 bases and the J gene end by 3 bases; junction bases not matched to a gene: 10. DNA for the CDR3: TGTGCCAGCACCTCGAGTGGGACTAGTAAAGAGACCCAGTACTTC. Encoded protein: CASTSSGTSKETQYF.

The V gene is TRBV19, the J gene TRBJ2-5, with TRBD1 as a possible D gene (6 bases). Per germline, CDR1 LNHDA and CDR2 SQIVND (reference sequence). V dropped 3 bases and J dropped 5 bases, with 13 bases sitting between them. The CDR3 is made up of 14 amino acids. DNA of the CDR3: TGTGCCAGTAGTATCGCAGGGGTATTGGAGACCCAGTACTTC. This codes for CASSIAGVLETQYF.

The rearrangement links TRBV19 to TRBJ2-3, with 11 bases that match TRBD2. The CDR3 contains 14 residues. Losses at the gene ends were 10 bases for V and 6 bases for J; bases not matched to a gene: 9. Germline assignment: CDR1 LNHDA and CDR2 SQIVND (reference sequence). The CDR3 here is CATQTSGKSDTQYF. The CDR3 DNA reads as TGTGCCACCCAGACTAGCGGGAAATCGGATACGCAGTATTTT.

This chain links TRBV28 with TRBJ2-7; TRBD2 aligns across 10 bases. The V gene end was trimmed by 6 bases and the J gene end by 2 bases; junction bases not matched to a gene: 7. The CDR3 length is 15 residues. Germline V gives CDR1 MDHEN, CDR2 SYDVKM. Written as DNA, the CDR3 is TGTGCCAGCAGGCCCCTAGCGGGGGTTACCTACGAGCAGTACTTC. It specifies CASRPLAGVTYEQYF.

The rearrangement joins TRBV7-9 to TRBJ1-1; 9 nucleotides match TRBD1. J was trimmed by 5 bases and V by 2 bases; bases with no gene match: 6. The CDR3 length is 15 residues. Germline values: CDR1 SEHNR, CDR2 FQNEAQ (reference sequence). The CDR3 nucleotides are TGTGCCAGCAGCTTAACAGGGGGCGCGTTAACTGAAGCTTTCTTT. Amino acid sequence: CASSLTGGALTEAFF. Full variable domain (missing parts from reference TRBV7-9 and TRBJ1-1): DTGVSQNPRHKITKRGQNVTFRCDPISEHNRLYWYRQTLGQGPEFLTYFQNEAQLEKSRLLSDRFSAERPKGSFSTLEIQRTEQGDSAMYLCASSLTGGALTEAFFGQGTRLTVV.

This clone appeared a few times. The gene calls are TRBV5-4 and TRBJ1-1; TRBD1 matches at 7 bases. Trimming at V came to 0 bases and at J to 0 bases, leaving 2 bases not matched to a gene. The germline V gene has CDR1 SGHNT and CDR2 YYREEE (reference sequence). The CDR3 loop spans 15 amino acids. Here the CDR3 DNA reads TGTGCCAGCAGCTTGGGACAGGGTCTGAACACTGAAGCTTTCTTT. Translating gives CASSLGQGLNTEAFF.

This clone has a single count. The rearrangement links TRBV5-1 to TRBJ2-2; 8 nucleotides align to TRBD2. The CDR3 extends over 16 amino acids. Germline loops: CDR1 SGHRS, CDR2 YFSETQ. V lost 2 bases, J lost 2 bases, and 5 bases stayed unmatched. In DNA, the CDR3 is TGCGCCAGCAGCTTAAGCGGGGGCTTTAACACCGGGGAGCTGTTTTTT. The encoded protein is CASSLSGGFNTGELFF.

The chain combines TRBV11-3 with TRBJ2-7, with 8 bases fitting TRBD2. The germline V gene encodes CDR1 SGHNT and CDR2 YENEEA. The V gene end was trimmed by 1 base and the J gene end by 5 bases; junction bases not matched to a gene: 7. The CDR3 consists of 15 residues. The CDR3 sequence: CASSLGGLVGNEQYF. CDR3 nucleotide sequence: TGTGCCAGCAGCTTAGGGGGACTAGTCGGCAACGAGCAGTACTTC.

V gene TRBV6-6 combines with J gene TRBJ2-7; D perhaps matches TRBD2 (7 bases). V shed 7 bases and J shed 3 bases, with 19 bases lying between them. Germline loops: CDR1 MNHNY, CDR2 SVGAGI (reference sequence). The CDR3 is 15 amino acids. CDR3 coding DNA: TGTGCCAGCACCCCGACTAGCCAGGGGCTCTACGAGCAGTACTTC. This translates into CASTPTSQGLYEQYF.

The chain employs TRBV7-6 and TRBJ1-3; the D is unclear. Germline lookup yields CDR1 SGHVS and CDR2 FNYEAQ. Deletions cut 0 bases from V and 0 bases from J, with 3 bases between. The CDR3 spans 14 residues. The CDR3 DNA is TGTGCCAGCAGCTTAGCCAGCTCTGGAAACACCATATATTTT. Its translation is CASSLASSGNTIYF.

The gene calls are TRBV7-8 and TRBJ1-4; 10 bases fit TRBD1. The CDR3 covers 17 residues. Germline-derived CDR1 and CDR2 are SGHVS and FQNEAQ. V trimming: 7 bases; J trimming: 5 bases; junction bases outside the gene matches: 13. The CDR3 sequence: CASTHDRGRVGNEKLFF. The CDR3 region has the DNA TGTGCCAGCACCCATGACAGGGGGCGCGTGGGAAATGAAAAACTGTTTTTT.

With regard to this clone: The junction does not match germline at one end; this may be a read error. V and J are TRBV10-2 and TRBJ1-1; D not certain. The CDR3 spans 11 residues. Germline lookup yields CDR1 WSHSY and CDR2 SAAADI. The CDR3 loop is CTSRGATEAFF. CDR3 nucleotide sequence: TGCACCAGCCGGGGAGCTACTGAAGCTTTCTTT.

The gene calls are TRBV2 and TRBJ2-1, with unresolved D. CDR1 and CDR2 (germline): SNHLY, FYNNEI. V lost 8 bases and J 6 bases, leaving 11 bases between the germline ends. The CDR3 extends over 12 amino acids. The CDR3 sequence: CASFRSFNEQFF. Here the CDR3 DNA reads TGTGCCAGCTTTCGGAGTTTCAATGAGCAGTTCTTC.

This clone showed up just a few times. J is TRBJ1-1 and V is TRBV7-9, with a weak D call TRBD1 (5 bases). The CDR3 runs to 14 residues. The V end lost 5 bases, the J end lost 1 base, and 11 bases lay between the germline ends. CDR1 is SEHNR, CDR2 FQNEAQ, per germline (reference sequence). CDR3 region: CASSRIRENTEAFF. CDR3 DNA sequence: TGTGCCAGCAGCCGCATCAGGGAGAACACTGAAGCTTTCTTT.

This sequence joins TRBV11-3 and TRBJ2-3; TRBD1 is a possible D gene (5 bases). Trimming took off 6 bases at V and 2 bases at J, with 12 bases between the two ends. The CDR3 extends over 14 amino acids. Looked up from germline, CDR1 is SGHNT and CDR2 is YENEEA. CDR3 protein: CASRETGPTDTQYF. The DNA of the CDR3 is TGTGCCAGCAGGGAAACAGGACCCACAGATACGCAGTATTTT.

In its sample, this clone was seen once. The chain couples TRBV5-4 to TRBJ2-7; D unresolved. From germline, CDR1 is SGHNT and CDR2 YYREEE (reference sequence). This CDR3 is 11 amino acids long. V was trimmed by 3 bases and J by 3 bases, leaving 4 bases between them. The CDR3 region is CASSSHYEQYF. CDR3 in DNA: TGTGCCAGCAGCTCCCACTACGAGCAGTACTTC.